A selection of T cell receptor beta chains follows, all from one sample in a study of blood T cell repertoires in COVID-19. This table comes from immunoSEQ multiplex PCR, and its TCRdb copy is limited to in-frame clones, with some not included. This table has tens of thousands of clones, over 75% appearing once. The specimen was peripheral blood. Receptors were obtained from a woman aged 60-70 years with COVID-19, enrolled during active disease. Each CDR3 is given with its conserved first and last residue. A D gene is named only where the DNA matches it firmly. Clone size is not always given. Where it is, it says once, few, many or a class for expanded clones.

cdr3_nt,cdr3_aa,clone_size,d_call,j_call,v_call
TGTGCCAGCAGGCTCCTAGCGGGAGGGCCATACAATGAGCAGTTCTTC,CASRLLAGGPYNEQFF,.,TRBD2,TRBJ2-1,TRBV2
TGTGCCAGCAGCCAATCGGGACTCCCCTCCGGGGAGCTGTTTTTT,CASSQSGLPSGELFF,.,.,TRBJ2-2,TRBV3-1/TRBV3-2
TGTGCCAGCAGCCAAGGAGGCCGCGGGCAGCCCCAGCATTTT,CASSQGGRGQPQHF,.,.,TRBJ1-5,TRBV14
TGTGCCACCAGTGATTCTATCCAGCCCCAGCATTTT,CATSDSIQPQHF,.,.,TRBJ1-5,TRBV24-1
TGTGCCAGTAAGGATCCGGGGGGCGCCTCATCTGAAGCTTTCTTT,CASKDPGGASSEAFF,.,.,TRBJ1-1,TRBV19
TGTGCCAGCAGCTCAGGCTACTATGGCTACACCTTC,CASSSGYYGYTF,.,.,TRBJ1-2,TRBV7-2
TGTGCCTGGAGTGTTCAGGGTGGGGAGGGGCAGCCCCAGCATTTT,CAWSVQGGEGQPQHF,few,.,TRBJ1-5,TRBV30
TGTGCCAGCAGCTCCCCCGGGGGTACCCGGTCTGGCTACGAGCAGTACTTC,CASSSPGGTRSGYEQYF,.,.,TRBJ2-7,TRBV6-2/TRBV6-3
TGTGCCAGCAGTTTCCAGGGGCTCTCCTACGAGCAGTACTTC,CASSFQGLSYEQYF,.,.,TRBJ2-7,TRBV7-8
TGTGCCAGTAGTCTTTCGACTAGCGGGAGTCTAAGGAATGAGCAGTTCTTC,CASSLSTSGSLRNEQFF,.,TRBD2,TRBJ2-1,TRBV19
TGTGCCAGCAGGCCGACAGGGACCTATGGCTACACCTTC,CASRPTGTYGYTF,few,TRBD1,TRBJ1-2,TRBV11-2
TGTGCCAGCAGCTTAGAGCATTCCTCCTACGAGCAGTACTTC,CASSLEHSSYEQYF,.,.,TRBJ2-7,TRBV7-2
TGTGCCAGCAGCAGGGGGCCCACTGAAGCTTTCTTT,CASSRGPTEAFF,.,TRBD1,TRBJ1-1,TRBV6-5
TGCAGCGTCTACGGGTCCTACGAGCAGTACTTC,CSVYGSYEQYF,.,.,TRBJ2-7,TRBV29-1
TGTGCCAGTAGAGAGCGGGAGGGAAGCTCCTACGAGCAGTACTTC,CASREREGSSYEQYF,.,TRBD2,TRBJ2-7,TRBV19
TGCGCCAGCAGCGAGGGACAGGGGTTGAGTCGGGAGCAGTTCTTC,CASSEGQGLSREQFF,few,TRBD1,TRBJ2-1,TRBV5-1
TGTGCCAGCAGTTACATTCCTAGCGCGTACAATGAGCAGTTCTTC,CASSYIPSAYNEQFF,once,.,TRBJ2-1,TRBV6-2/TRBV6-3
TGTGCCAGCAGCCGGGGGCCGGGTGAGCAGTTCTTC,CASSRGPGEQFF,.,.,TRBJ2-1,TRBV6-2/TRBV6-3
TGTGCCAGCAGCTTAGCGAGTTTAGAAGGGGTCCCGTCGGAAGCTTTCTTT,CASSLASLEGVPSEAFF,.,.,TRBJ1-1,TRBV7-6
TGTGCCAGCAGGACTAGCGGAGGGTCCTACAATGAGCAGTTCTTC,CASRTSGGSYNEQFF,.,TRBD2,TRBJ2-1,TRBV6-5
TGCGCCAGCAGGGATACAGGGGTATCCTTCTACGAGCAGTACTTC,CASRDTGVSFYEQYF,.,TRBD1,TRBJ2-7,TRBV5-1
TGTGCCTGGAGTGTACGACTAGTCGACGAGCAGTACTTC,CAWSVRLVDEQYF,.,.,TRBJ2-7,TRBV30
TGTGCCAGCTCACAGACAGCCAACACTGAAGCTTTCTTT,CASSQTANTEAFF,.,.,TRBJ1-1,TRBV18
TGTGCCAGCAGTGAAGACGGGGGTCGGGAGCAGTACTTC,CASSEDGGREQYF,.,.,TRBJ2-7,TRBV6-1
TGTGCCAGCAGCCAAGTTAACAGGGGCATGAACACTGAAGCTTTCTTT,CASSQVNRGMNTEAFF,.,TRBD1,TRBJ1-1,TRBV14
TGTGCCAGCAGCTTCCCTGACAGTCACAATGAAGCTTTCTTT,CASSFPDSHNEAFF,.,.,TRBJ1-1,TRBV11-3
TGTGCCAGCAGCGTAGGACTGCTTAACACTGAAGCTTTCTTT,CASSVGLLNTEAFF,.,.,TRBJ1-1,TRBV9
TGTGCCAGCAGCCTCTACAGTCACACTGAAGCTTTCTTT,CASSLYSHTEAFF,once,.,TRBJ1-1,TRBV12-3/TRBV12-4
TGTGCCAGTAGTAGGGGGATACTAGCGGGGTACCAAGAGACCCAGTACTTC,CASSRGILAGYQETQYF,.,TRBD2,TRBJ2-5,TRBV19
TGTGCCAGCAGGGAGACAGGGGGCGGCGGCTACACCTTC,CASRETGGGGYTF,.,TRBD1,TRBJ1-2,TRBV25-1
TGCGCCAGCAGCCCCGGTGCGGTCCTGGGTGAAAAACTGTTTTTT,CASSPGAVLGEKLFF,.,.,TRBJ1-4,TRBV4-3
TGTGCCAGCAGCTCAGGCCGGGACAGGGGGTATGAAAAACTGTTTTTT,CASSSGRDRGYEKLFF,.,TRBD1,TRBJ1-4,TRBV11-3
TGTGCGAGCGACCAGGGGAATCAGCCCCAGCATTTT,CASDQGNQPQHF,.,.,TRBJ1-5,TRBV19
TGTGCCAGCAGCTGGGGACTACTTAACACCGGGGAGCTGTTTTTT,CASSWGLLNTGELFF,once,TRBD2,TRBJ2-2,TRBV11-2
TGTGCCAGCAGTTCCGGGACTAACCTATTTAACACCGGGGAGCTGTTTTTT,CASSSGTNLFNTGELFF,.,TRBD2,TRBJ2-2,TRBV6-2/TRBV6-3
TGTGCCAGCAGCACAAGCGGGATCTCCTACAATGAGCAGTTCTTC,CASSTSGISYNEQFF,.,TRBD2,TRBJ2-1,TRBV11-2
TGTGCCAGCAGCTCTTCGGACAGGGGGGGCTATGGCTACACCTTC,CASSSSDRGGYGYTF,.,TRBD1,TRBJ1-2,TRBV7-3
TGCGCCAGCAGACGAACGGGAAGCTCCTACAATGAGCAGTTCTTC,CASRRTGSSYNEQFF,.,.,TRBJ2-1,TRBV5-1